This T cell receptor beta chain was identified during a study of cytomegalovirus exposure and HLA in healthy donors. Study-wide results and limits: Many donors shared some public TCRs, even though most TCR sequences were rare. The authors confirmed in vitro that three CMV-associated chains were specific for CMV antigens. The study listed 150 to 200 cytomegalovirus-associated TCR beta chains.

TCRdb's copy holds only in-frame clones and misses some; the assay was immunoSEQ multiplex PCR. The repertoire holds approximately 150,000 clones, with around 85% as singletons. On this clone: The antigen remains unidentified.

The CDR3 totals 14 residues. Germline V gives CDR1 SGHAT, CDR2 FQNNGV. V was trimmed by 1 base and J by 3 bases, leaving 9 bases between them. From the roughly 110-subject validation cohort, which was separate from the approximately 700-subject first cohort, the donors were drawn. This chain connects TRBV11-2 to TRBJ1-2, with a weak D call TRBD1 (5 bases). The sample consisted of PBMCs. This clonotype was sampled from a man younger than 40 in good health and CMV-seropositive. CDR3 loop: CASSLVQGYYGYTF. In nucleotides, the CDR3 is TGTGCCAGCAGCTTAGTTCAGGGCTACTATGGCTACACCTTC.